The entry below describes one TCR beta chain. Its specificity is not known. The CDR3 covers 13 residues. V was trimmed by 8 bases and J by 1 base, leaving 11 bases between them. Germline lookup yields CDR1 SGHVS and CDR2 FQNEAQ. The data stem from a study of T cell responses to AZD1222 COVID-19 vaccine. Study results and limitations: The donors showed a predominance of white British ancestry and of females, with possible underestimation of clonal diversity.

Generated by immunoSEQ multiplex PCR, the TCRdb table keeps only in-frame clones and is missing some. The sample has 150,000 to 200,000 clones; more than 85% are singletons. Sequences were derived from peripheral blood, sampled on day 0 of AZD1222 vaccination. The receptor's source is an adult in good health. V is TRBV7-8 and J is TRBJ1-1, with D hard to call. The CDR3 reads CASCWVENTEAFF. In DNA form, the CDR3 reads TGTGCCAGCTGTTGGGTGGAGAACACTGAAGCTTTCTTT.